The 24 T cell receptor beta chains given below trace back to one sample, sequenced in a study of regulatory T cells in long-lasting Graves disease. Building of the TCR beta libraries involved iRepertoire HTBI primers and Arm-PCR of CDR3 regions. In TCRdb, the multiplex PCR reads were re-called with MiXCR into one record per CDR3 protein. The sample shows fewer than 350,000 distinct CDR3 sequences, over 15% of them seen only once. Described time point: newly diagnosed GD, antithyroid drugs for less than 3 months. Scientists built the TCR library using RNA that was extracted from PBMCs. The starting material was peripheral blood mononuclear cells (PBMCs), obtained at new diagnosis, from a patient treated with antithyroid drugs. These receptors were collected from a female donor with Graves disease.

Points on this clonotype: This sequence may be a read error, since a much larger clone differs from it by one base. This sequence joins TRBV20-1 and TRBJ1-6; maybe TRBD1 (5 bases). The CDR3 is 12 residues long. CDR1 and CDR2 from the germline V gene are DFQATT and SNEGSKA (reference sequence). The chain's CDR3 is CSALNSGVPLQF. For the CDR3, the DNA is TGCAGCGCTCTTAATTCGGGGGTCCCCCTCCAATTT.

This clonotype was seen a handful of times. The rearrangement uses TRBV9 and TRBJ2-7; a weak D match, TRBD1 (7 bases). The CDR3 sequence is 14 residues long. Germline V gene lookup returns CDR1 SGDLS and CDR2 YYNGEE. V was clipped by 3 bases and J by 0 bases, with 10 bases between them. Here the CDR3 reads CASSGQGGSYEQYF. The CDR3 nucleotides are TGTGCCAGCAGCGGCCAGGGGGGCTCCTACGAGCAGTACTTC.

This clonotype was seen at least ten times. The chain recombines TRBV27 with TRBJ2-5; no clear D. This CDR3 spans 13 amino acids. The germline V and J ends were trimmed by 3 bases and 5 bases, with 10 bases remaining between them. Germline values: CDR1 MNHEY, CDR2 SMNVEV (reference sequence). The CDR3 nucleotides read TGTGCCAGCAGTTTGTCAGAAGTCGAGACCCAGTACTTC. This gives the protein CASSLSEVETQYF.

Concerning this clonotype itself: A much more abundant neighbour one base away suggests this may be a read error. The rearrangement uses TRBV2 and TRBJ2-5, with TRBD1 matching over 12 bases. Unmatched junction bases numbered 10, after V lost 6 bases and J lost 11 bases. The germline V gene has CDR1 SNHLY and CDR2 FYNNEI. The CDR3 covers 14 residues. Here the CDR3 DNA reads TGTGCCAGCAGCCTCCGGGACAGGGGGCATGAGCAGTACTTC. This codes for CASSLRDRGHEQYF. The entire variable domain, with the rest obtained from reference TRBV2 and TRBJ2-5, is as follows: EPEVTQTPSHQVTQMGQEVILRCVPISNHLYFYWYRQILGQKVEFLVSFYNNEISEKSEIFDDQFSVERPDGSNFTLKIRSTKLEDSAMYFCASSLRDRGHEQYFGPGTRLLVL.

This clonotype was seen repeatedly, ten times or more. The chain employs TRBV20-1 and TRBJ2-3, with unresolved D. CDR3 length: 16 residues. The germline gives CDR1 DFQATT, CDR2 SNEGSKA (reference sequence). V lost 6 bases, J lost 1 base, and 20 bases lay in between. The CDR3 DNA is TGCAGTGCCGGAACGTGGGTAGTGTCTGGCACAGATACGCAGTATTTT. Translating it yields CSAGTWVVSGTDTQYF.

This clonotype was detected many times. The chain recombines TRBV11-2 with TRBJ2-7; 9 bases map to TRBD1. Germline-derived CDR1 and CDR2 are SGHAT and FQNNGV. The V segment lost 3 bases and the J segment 5 bases; nucleotides outside the gene matches: 8. The CDR3 sequence is 15 residues long. In nucleotides, the CDR3 is TGTGCCAGCAGCTTCCTCCGGGGACAGGGTAACGAGCAGTACTTC. Protein product: CASSFLRGQGNEQYF. Combining the CDR3 with reference TRBV11-2 and TRBJ2-7 gives the whole variable domain EAGVAQSPRYKIIEKRQSVAFWCNPISGHATLYWYQQILGQGPKLLIQFQNNGVVDDSQLPKDRFSAERLKGVDSTLKIQPAKLEDSAVYLCASSFLRGQGNEQYFGPGTRLTVT.

In this sample, this clonotype turned up once. This rearrangement joins TRBV7-9 to TRBJ1-3, with D perhaps TRBD1 (6 bases). There are 16 residues in the CDR3. Germline loops: CDR1 SEHNR, CDR2 FQNEAQ (reference sequence). Deletions cut 4 bases from V and 2 bases from J, with 15 bases between. The CDR3 is CASSSKSQGTGNTIYF. The CDR3 coding sequence is TGTGCCAGCAGCTCAAAGTCACAGGGAACTGGAAACACCATATATTTT.

This clonotype was found many times. The rearrangement links TRBV25-1 to TRBJ1-1, with D perhaps matching TRBD1 (5 bases). The V end lost 1 base, the J end lost 4 bases, and 10 bases lay between the germline ends. This CDR3 spans 14 amino acids. Germline CDR1 MGHDK, CDR2 SYGVNS. CDR3 nucleotide sequence: TGTGCCAGCAGTGAATGGGGGGGAGGCACTGAAGCTTTCTTT. This sequence encodes CASSEWGGGTEAFF.

This clonotype was picked up many times. The J gene is TRBJ2-2, the V gene TRBV7-9; 7 nucleotides line up with TRBD2. Germline values: CDR1 SEHNR, CDR2 FQNEAQ (reference sequence). Losses at the gene ends were 4 bases for V and 7 bases for J; bases not matched to a gene: 3. The length of the CDR3 is 13 residues. CDR3 in amino acids: CASSSSGGGELFF. DNA for the CDR3: TGTGCCAGCAGCTCTTCGGGAGGCGGGGAGCTGTTTTTT.

This clonotype was detected many times. This chain links TRBV7-8 with TRBJ2-5; 7 positions match TRBD2. In germline, CDR1 is SGHVS, CDR2 FQNEAQ. J was trimmed by 5 bases and V by 4 bases; bases with no gene match: 19. The CDR3 covers 18 residues. CDR3 amino acids: CASSSRTSSGGVGETQYF. The CDR3 DNA reads as TGTGCCAGCAGCTCTCGGACTAGTTCGGGCGGGGTCGGGGAGACCCAGTACTTC.

This clonotype was observed at least ten times. The gene calls are TRBV6-5 and TRBJ2-2; D call uncertain. Trimming removed 3 bases from V and 0 bases from J, with 11 bases in between. The CDR3 is 16 residues long. Germline values: CDR1 MNHEY, CDR2 SVGAGI. For the CDR3, the DNA is TGTGCCAGCAGTTATGTCCGTAGGACGAACACCGGGGAGCTGTTTTTT. As protein: CASSYVRRTNTGELFF.

In its sample, this clonotype was seen a few times. CDR3 bases: TGTGCCAGCAGCGCAGGGGCGGGGTACAATGAGCAGTTCTTC. Translation: CASSAGAGYNEQFF. The J gene is TRBJ2-1, the V gene TRBV9; tentatively, D is TRBD1 or TRBD2 (6 bases each). This CDR3 comprises 14 residues. Trimming left V 3 bases short and J 4 bases short, with 11 bases between. Looked up from germline, CDR1 is SGDLS and CDR2 is YYNGEE.

The gene calls are TRBV11-3 and TRBJ1-4; D gene ambiguous. Trimming stripped 5 bases from V and 8 bases from J, with 9 bases between. The germline CDR1 and CDR2 sequences are SGHNT and YENEEA. The CDR3 consists of 12 residues. The CDR3 bases are TGTGCCAGCAGCGGAGATACCGAAAAACTGTTTTTT. Its protein is CASSGDTEKLFF.

This clonotype appeared once. With only one base between it and a far larger clone, this is likely a read error. The V call is TRBV5-5, the J call TRBJ2-2; the D is unclear. Germline V lookup: CDR1 SGHKS, CDR2 YYEKEE (reference sequence). CDR3 length equals 14 residues. CDR3 sequence: CASSSDLTAGELFF. For the CDR3, the DNA is TGCGCCAGCAGCTCGGACCTGACTGCCGGGGAGCTGTTTTTT.

The rearrangement links TRBV19 to TRBJ2-7, with D perhaps matching TRBD2 (6 bases). Per germline, CDR1 LNHDA and CDR2 SQIVND (reference sequence). The length of the CDR3 is 13 residues. The V and J ends lost 4 bases and 3 bases respectively, with 10 bases between them. CDR3 protein: CASSTTSLYEQYF. Written as DNA, the CDR3 is TGTGCCAGTAGTACTACTAGCCTCTACGAGCAGTACTTC. Based on the CDR3 plus reference TRBV19 and TRBJ2-7, the full variable domain is DGGITQSPKYLFRKEGQNVTLSCEQNLNHDAMYWYRQDPGQGLRLIYYSQIVNDFQKGDIAEGYSVSREKKESFPLTVTSAQKNPTAFYLCASSTTSLYEQYFGPGTRLTVT.

This clonotype was observed at least ten times. The rearrangement joins TRBV27 to TRBJ2-3, with 8 bases identical to TRBD1. CDR3 length: 16 residues. Looked up from germline, CDR1 is MNHEY and CDR2 is SMNVEV (reference sequence). V was clipped by 6 bases and J by 3 bases; unmatched bases: 11. CDR3 in amino acids: CASSPTGVFVTDTQYF. The CDR3 DNA sequence: TGTGCCAGCAGCCCGACAGGGGTTTTTGTGACAGATACGCAGTATTTT.

This clonotype was counted ten times or more. The chain has TRBV30 and TRBJ2-2; no firm D call. V lost 0 bases, J lost 4 bases, and 12 bases lay in between. Germline-derived CDR1 and CDR2 are GTSNPN and SVGIG (reference sequence). This CDR3 region has 15 residues. CDR3: CAWSVSDPSTGELFF. Written as DNA, the CDR3 is TGTGCCTGGAGTGTCTCGGACCCGAGCACCGGGGAGCTGTTTTTT.

The V and J genes are TRBV19 and TRBJ2-5; perhaps TRBD1 as D (6 bases). Trimming left V 1 base short and J 4 bases short, with 7 bases between. The CDR3 has 13 residues. Germline lookup yields CDR1 LNHDA and CDR2 SQIVND (reference sequence). The chain's CDR3 is CASSIARGETQYF. CDR3 nucleotide sequence: TGTGCCAGTAGTATAGCCAGGGGAGAGACCCAGTACTTC.

There are many counts of this clonotype. The rearrangement joins TRBV20-1 to TRBJ2-3, with a weak D call TRBD2 (5 bases). The V gene lost 6 bases and the J gene lost 7 bases, with 11 bases spanning the gap. The CDR3 covers 11 residues. The V gene's germline CDR1 is DFQATT and CDR2 SNEGSKA (reference sequence). The CDR3 spells CSASEGNTQYF. In DNA, the CDR3 is TGCAGTGCGAGCGAGGGAAATACGCAGTATTTT.

This clonotype appeared many times. The chain is built from TRBV27 and TRBJ2-1; 11 nucleotides line up with TRBD1. The CDR3 consists of 16 residues. With 3 bases clipped from V and 2 bases from J, the junction kept 3 bases outside the gene matches. CDR1 and CDR2 (germline): MNHEY, SMNVEV (reference sequence). The CDR3 bases are TGTGCCAGCAGTTTCTCGGACAGGGGGCCCTACAATGAGCAGTTCTTC. Encoded protein: CASSFSDRGPYNEQFF.

The CDR3 sequence: CASIKRGLTDTQYF. In nucleotides, the CDR3 is TGTGCCAGCATCAAGCGGGGCCTCACAGATACGCAGTATTTT. The chain has TRBV2 and TRBJ2-3; 7 nucleotides agree with TRBD2. Germline V gene lookup returns CDR1 SNHLY and CDR2 FYNNEI. This CDR3 is 14 amino acids long. J was trimmed by 2 bases and V by 7 bases; bases with no gene match: 6. The full variable domain, completed using reference TRBV2 and TRBJ2-3, is EPEVTQTPSHQVTQMGQEVILRCVPISNHLYFYWYRQILGQKVEFLVSFYNNEISEKSEIFDDQFSVERPDGSNFTLKIRSTKLEDSAMYFCASIKRGLTDTQYFGPGTRLTVL.

About this clonotype: Being one base from a much bigger clone, this may be a read error. This sequence joins TRBV28 and TRBJ1-1; 9 bases map to TRBD1. V shed 3 bases and J 1 base; nucleotides not matched to a gene: 3. Per the germline V gene, CDR1 is MDHEN and CDR2 is SYDVKM. This CDR3 region has 15 residues. CDR3 residues: CASSFGTGWNTEAFF. CDR3 bases: TGTGCCAGCAGTTTCGGGACAGGGTGGAACACTGAAGCTTTCTTT.

This clonotype appeared many times. The V and J genes are TRBV29-1 and TRBJ2-3, with no clear D. Trimming took off 7 bases at V and 1 base at J, with 12 bases between the two ends. Germline V gives CDR1 SQVTM, CDR2 ANQGSEA. The CDR3 loop spans 13 amino acids. CDR3 region: CSGGLTGTDTQYF. Here the CDR3 DNA reads TGCAGCGGTGGGCTTACTGGCACAGATACGCAGTATTTT.

This clonotype has ten or more counts. The CDR3 loop reads CASSGVAGTGQPQHF. The CDR3 bases are TGTGCCAGCAGCGGCGTCGCGGGGACGGGTCAGCCCCAGCATTTT. The rearrangement links TRBV7-2 to TRBJ1-5, with D possibly matching TRBD1 (5 bases). Germline CDR1 and CDR2: SGHTA and FQGNSA. The V end lost 5 bases, the J end lost 6 bases, and 17 bases lay between the germline ends. The CDR3 length is 15 residues.